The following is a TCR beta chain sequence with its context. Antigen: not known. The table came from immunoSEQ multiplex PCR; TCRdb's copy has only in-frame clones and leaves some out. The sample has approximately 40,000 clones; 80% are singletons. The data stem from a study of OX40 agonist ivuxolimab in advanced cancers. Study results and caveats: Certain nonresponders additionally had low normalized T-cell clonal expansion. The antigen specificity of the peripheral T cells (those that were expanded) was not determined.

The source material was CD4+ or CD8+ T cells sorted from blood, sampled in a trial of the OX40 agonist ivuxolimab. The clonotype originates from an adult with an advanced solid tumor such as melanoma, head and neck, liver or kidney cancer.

The CDR3 loop reads CASSQDMGQGGEKLFF. CDR3 nucleotides: TGTGCCAGCAGCCAAGATATGGGACAGGGAGGTGAAAAACTGTTTTTT. The chain links TRBV14 to TRBJ1-4; 9 bases line up with TRBD1. Germline-derived CDR1 and CDR2 are SGHDN and FVKESK. The length of the CDR3 is 16 residues. V was pared by 0 bases and J by 7 bases, with 6 bases of the junction left unmatched.